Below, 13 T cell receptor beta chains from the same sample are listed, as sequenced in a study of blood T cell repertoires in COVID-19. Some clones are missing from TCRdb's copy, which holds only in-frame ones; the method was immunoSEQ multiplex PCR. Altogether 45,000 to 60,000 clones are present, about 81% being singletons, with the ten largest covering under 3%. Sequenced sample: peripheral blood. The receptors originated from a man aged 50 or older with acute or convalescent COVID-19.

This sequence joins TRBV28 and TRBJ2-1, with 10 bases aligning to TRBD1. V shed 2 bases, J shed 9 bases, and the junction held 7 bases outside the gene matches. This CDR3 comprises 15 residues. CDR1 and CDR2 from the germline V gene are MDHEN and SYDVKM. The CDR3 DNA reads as TGTGCCAGCAGTTTACGGACAGGGGGTTACGGTGAGCAGTTCTTC. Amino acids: CASSLRTGGYGEQFF.

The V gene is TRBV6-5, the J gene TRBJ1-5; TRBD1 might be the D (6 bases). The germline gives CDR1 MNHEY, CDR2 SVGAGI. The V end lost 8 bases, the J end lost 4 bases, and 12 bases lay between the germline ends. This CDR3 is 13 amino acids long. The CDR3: CASEGQKNQPQHF. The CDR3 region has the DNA TGTGCCAGCGAAGGACAGAAAAATCAGCCCCAGCATTTT.

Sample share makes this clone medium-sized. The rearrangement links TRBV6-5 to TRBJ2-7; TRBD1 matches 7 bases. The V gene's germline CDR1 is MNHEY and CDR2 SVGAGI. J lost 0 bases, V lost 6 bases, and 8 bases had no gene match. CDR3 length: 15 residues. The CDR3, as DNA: TGTGCCAGCAGAGCGATGACAGGGCCCTCCTACGAGCAGTACTTC. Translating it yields CASRAMTGPSYEQYF.

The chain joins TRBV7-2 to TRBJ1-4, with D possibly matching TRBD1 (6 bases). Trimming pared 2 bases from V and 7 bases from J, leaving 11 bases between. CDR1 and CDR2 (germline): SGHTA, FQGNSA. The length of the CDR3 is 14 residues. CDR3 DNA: TGTGCCAGCAGCTTAACAGGGAAAAGTGAAAAACTGTTTTTT. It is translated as CASSLTGKSEKLFF.

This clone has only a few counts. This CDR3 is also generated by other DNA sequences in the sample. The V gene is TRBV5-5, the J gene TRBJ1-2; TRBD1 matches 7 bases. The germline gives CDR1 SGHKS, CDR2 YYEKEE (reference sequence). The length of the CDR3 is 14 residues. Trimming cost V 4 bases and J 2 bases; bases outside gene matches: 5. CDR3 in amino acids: CASSPGQANYGYTF. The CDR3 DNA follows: TGTGCCAGCAGCCCTGGACAGGCCAACTATGGCTACACCTTC.

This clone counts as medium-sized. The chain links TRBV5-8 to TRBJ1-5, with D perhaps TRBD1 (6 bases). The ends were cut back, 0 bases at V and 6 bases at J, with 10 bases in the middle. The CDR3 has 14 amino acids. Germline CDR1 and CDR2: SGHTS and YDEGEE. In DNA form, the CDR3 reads TGTGCCAGCAGCTTGGGAGGGGGTAGTCAGCCCCAGCATTTT. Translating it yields CASSLGGGSQPQHF.

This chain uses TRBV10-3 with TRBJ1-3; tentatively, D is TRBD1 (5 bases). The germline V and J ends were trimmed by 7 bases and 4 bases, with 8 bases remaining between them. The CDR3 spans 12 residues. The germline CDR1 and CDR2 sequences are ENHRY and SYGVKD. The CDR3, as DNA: TGTGCCATCATGCGGGGCGGAAACACCATATATTTT. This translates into CAIMRGGNTIYF.

CDR3 nucleotide sequence: TGTGCCAGCCGAGACCCGGGACAGCCTAATGAAAAACTGTTTTTT. Its protein product is CASRDPGQPNEKLFF. The chain is built from TRBV27 and TRBJ1-4; the match to TRBD1 covers 7 bases. V lost 8 bases to trimming and J lost 3 bases; unmatched junction nucleotides: 9. This CDR3 spans 15 amino acids. Looked up from germline, CDR1 is MNHEY and CDR2 is SMNVEV (reference sequence).

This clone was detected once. The chain's CDR3 is CASSNDRGGVGEQYF. The CDR3 nucleotides are TGTGCCAGCTCAAATGATCGGGGAGGGGTCGGCGAGCAGTACTTC. The chain couples TRBV18 to TRBJ2-7, with 7 bases identical to TRBD2. The trim removed 5 bases at V and 6 bases at J, leaving 13 bases unmatched. This CDR3 has 15 amino acids. The germline V gene has CDR1 KGHSH and CDR2 LQKENI.

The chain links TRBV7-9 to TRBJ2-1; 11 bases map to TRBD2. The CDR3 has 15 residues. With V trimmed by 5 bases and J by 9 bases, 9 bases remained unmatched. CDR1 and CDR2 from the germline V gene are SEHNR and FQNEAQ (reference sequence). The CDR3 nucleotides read TGTGCCAGCAGCCTTAGCGGGAGGGCCTCCGGTGAGCAGTTCTTC. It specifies CASSLSGRASGEQFF.

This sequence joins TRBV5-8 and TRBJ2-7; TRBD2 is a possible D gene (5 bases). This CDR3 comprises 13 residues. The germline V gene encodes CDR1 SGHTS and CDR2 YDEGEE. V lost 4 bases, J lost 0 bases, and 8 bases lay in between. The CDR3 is CASSLLDSYEQYF. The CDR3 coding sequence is TGTGCCAGCAGCCTACTAGACTCCTACGAGCAGTACTTC.

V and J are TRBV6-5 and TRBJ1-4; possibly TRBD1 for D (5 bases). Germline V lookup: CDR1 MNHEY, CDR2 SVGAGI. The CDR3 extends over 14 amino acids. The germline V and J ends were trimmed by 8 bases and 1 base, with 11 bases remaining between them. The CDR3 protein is CASQVDRTNEKLFF. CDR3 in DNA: TGTGCCAGCCAGGTCGACAGAACTAATGAAAAACTGTTTTTT.

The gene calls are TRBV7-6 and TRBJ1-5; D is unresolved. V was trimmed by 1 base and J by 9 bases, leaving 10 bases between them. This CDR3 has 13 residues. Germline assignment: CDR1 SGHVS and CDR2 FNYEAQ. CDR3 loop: CASSLGGLWPQHF. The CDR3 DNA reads TGTGCCAGCAGCTTAGGAGGACTGTGGCCCCAGCATTTT.